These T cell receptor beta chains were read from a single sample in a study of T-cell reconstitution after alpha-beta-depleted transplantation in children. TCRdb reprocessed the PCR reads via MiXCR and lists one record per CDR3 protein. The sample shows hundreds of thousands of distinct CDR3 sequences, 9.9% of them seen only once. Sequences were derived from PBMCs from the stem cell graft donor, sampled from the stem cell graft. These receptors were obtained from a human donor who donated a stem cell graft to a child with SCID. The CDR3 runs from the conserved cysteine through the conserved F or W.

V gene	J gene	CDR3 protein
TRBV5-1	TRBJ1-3	CASSLVGRPDSGNTIYF
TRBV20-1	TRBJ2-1	CSANLEGSYNEQFF
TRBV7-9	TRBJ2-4	CASSRPGVTKNIQYF
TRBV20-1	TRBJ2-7	CSARAGTPYEQYF
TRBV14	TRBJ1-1	CASSPGQGFVGAFF
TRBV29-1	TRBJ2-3	CSVSADGTDTQYF
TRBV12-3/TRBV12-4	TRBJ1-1	CASSPNPYTEAFF
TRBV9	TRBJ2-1	CASSVESRQQFF
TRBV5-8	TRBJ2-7	CASSLVLAPSLALEQYF
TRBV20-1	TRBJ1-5	CSAASGWERSNQPQHF
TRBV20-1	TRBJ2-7	CSARDRRGTYEQYF
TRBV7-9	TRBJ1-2	CASSPLGQGTGYTF
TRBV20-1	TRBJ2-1	CSARSGSDFNEQFF
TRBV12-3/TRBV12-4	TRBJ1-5	CASSLGGQLRNYQPQHF
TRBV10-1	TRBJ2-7	CASSDPGLAGGGEQYF
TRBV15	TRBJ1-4	CATSRGKPTGGEGKLFF
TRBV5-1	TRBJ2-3	CASSTGTPVDTQYF
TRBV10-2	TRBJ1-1	CASSEGVRSTEAFF
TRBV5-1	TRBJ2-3	CASSPGNTDTQYF
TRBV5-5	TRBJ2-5	CASSLADSRVQETQYF
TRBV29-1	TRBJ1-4	CSAGQAREKLFF
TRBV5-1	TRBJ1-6	CASSLKAAGGDSSYNSPLHF
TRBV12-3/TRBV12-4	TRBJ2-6	CASSYRSSGANVLTF
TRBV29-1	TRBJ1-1	CSVSDRVAEAFF
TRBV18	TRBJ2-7	CASSVGTPGNEQYF
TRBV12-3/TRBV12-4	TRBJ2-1	CASTVAGGSYNEQFF
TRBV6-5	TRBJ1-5	CASSPQGTLRNQPQHF
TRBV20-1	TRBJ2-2	CSARDRLAGGYTGELFF
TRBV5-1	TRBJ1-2	CASSREEDAYGYTF
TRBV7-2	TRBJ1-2	CASTTSGQGVYGYTF